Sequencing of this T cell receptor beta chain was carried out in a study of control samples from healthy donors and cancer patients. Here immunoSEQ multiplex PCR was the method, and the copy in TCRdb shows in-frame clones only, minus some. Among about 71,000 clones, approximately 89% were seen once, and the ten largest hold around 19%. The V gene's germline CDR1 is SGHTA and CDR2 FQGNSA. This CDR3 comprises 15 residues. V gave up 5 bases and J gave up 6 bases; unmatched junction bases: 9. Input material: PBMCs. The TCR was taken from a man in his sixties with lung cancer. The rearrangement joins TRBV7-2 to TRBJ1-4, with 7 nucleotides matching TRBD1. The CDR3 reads CASSLSRGRDEKLFF. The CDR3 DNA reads TGTGCCAGCAGCCTATCTAGGGGGCGCGATGAAAAACTGTTTTTT.